The 30 T cell receptor beta chains below come from one sample, sequenced in a study of cytomegalovirus exposure and HLA in healthy donors. PCR primers comprised 60 Vbeta and 13 Jbeta primers. The repertoire was sequenced with immunoSEQ multiplex PCR; TCRdb's copy has only in-frame clones and lacks some. The sample comprises approximately 150,000 clones, approximately 79% of which are singletons, and 0.55% to 0.8% rests with the top ten. Sequenced: PBMCs. These receptors were obtained from a male donor in good health and CMV-seronegative.

CDR3 bases: TGTGCCACCAGCAACACAGACAGATACAATGAGCAGTTCTTC. This codes for CATSNTDRYNEQFF. The V and J genes are TRBV15 and TRBJ2-1, with TRBD1 as a possible D gene (5 bases). Germline CDR1 LNHNV, CDR2 YYDKDF (reference sequence). CDR3 size: 14 residues. V was pared by 4 bases and J by 4 bases, with 11 bases between.

This chain joins TRBV11-2 and TRBJ2-1; 10 bases line up with TRBD2. Germline CDR1 SGHAT, CDR2 FQNNGV. This CDR3 is built from 16 residues. After removal of 3 bases from V and 6 bases from J, the junction contained 8 bases not matched to a gene. The CDR3 DNA is TGTGCCAGCAGCTTCCGAGCGGGAGGGCCGTTCAATGAGCAGTTCTTC. Residues: CASSFRAGGPFNEQFF.

The chain combines TRBV5-1 with TRBJ2-5, with D possibly matching TRBD2 (5 bases). The CDR3 has 15 residues. V was pared by 0 bases and J by 4 bases, with 13 bases between. Per the germline V gene, CDR1 is SGHRS and CDR2 is YFSETQ. The CDR3 DNA is TGCGCCAGCAGCTTGGGCACTCTAGGGAGAGAGACCCAGTACTTC. Translation gives CASSLGTLGRETQYF.

The CDR3 nucleotides are TGCGCCAGCAGCCCGATGACAGGGGGCACAGATACGCAGTATTTT. This gives the protein CASSPMTGGTDTQYF. The rearrangement links TRBV5-1 to TRBJ2-3, with TRBD1 matching 8 bases. Germline V CDR1 and CDR2: SGHRS, YFSETQ. The CDR3 covers 15 residues. V gave up 4 bases and J gave up 1 base; unmatched junction bases: 5.

In its sample, this clone was seen once. The V and J genes are TRBV11-3 and TRBJ1-1; possible D gene TRBD1, 5 bases. CDR3 length: 12 residues. V lost 5 bases to trimming and J lost 5 bases, with 9 bases between them. The germline gives CDR1 SGHNT, CDR2 YENEEA. CDR3 sequence reads: CASSLQGTEAFF. The CDR3 DNA reads TGTGCCAGCAGCCTCCAGGGAACTGAAGCTTTCTTT.

The chain is built from TRBV5-1 and TRBJ2-2, with D perhaps matching TRBD2 (5 bases). Trimming shortened V by 5 bases and J by 5 bases, and 13 bases separated the two germline ends. This CDR3 spans 14 amino acids. Germline assignment: CDR1 SGHRS and CDR2 YFSETQ. The CDR3 sequence is CASSVGRRTGELFF. The CDR3 region has the DNA TGCGCCAGCAGTGTCGGCAGGAGGACCGGGGAGCTGTTTTTT.

The chain joins TRBV18 to TRBJ1-1; D perhaps matches TRBD1 (5 bases). Trimming stripped 3 bases from V and 9 bases from J, with 14 bases between. Germline values: CDR1 KGHSH, CDR2 LQKENI. CDR3 size: 13 residues. In DNA, the CDR3 is TGTGCCAGCTCACCTCAGACAGCAGAACAAGCTTTCTTT. This sequence encodes CASSPQTAEQAFF.

J is TRBJ2-5 and V is TRBV9; TRBD1 matches at 8 bases. The J call could be wrong; TRBJ2-7 is a better fit for the DNA end. CDR1 is SGDLS and CDR2 is YYNGEE in the germline V gene. The CDR3 consists of 14 residues. The CDR3 sequence: CASSRQGATYEQYF. Here the CDR3 DNA reads TGTGCCAGCAGCCGGCAGGGGGCCACCTACGAGCAGTACTTC.

The chain is built from TRBV4-3 and TRBJ1-2; 11 positions match TRBD1. The CDR3 consists of 16 residues. The trim removed 0 bases at V and 3 bases at J, leaving 3 bases unmatched. Germline V gene data show CDR1 as LGHNA and CDR2 as YSLEER. The CDR3 loop reads CASSQEGQGGYYGYTF. The DNA of the CDR3 is TGCGCCAGCAGCCAAGAGGGACAGGGGGGGTACTATGGCTACACCTTC.

V and J are TRBV5-8 and TRBJ2-1; 9 nucleotides line up with TRBD2. The CDR3 spans 15 residues. The V segment lost 2 bases and the J segment 7 bases; nucleotides outside the gene matches: 7. CDR1 SGHTS and CDR2 YDEGEE come from the germline V gene. The CDR3 region is CASSFGAGGGNEQFF. The CDR3 nucleotides read TGTGCCAGCAGCTTTGGAGCGGGAGGTGGGAATGAGCAGTTCTTC.

This clone was observed a handful of times. This chain links TRBV7-9 with TRBJ2-3; 10 nucleotides match TRBD2. Trimming at V came to 5 bases and at J to 4 bases, leaving 6 bases not matched to a gene. This CDR3 comprises 15 residues. Germline CDR1 SEHNR, CDR2 FQNEAQ (reference sequence). For the CDR3, the DNA is TGTGCCAGCAGCGGGCTAGCGGGAGTTGCAGATACGCAGTATTTT. This sequence encodes CASSGLAGVADTQYF.

The chain is built from TRBV10-3 and TRBJ2-7; TRBD1 agrees at 10 bases. The trim removed 5 bases at V and 5 bases at J, leaving 12 bases unmatched. CDR1 is ENHRY and CDR2 is SYGVKD in the germline V gene. The length of the CDR3 is 16 residues. CDR3 protein: CAISRGRDRGSHEQYF. In DNA form, the CDR3 reads TGTGCCATCAGTCGTGGCCGGGACAGGGGCTCACACGAGCAGTACTTC.

The chain has TRBV6-5 and TRBJ1-2; 9 nucleotides agree with TRBD1. J was trimmed by 5 bases and V by 4 bases; bases with no gene match: 5. In germline, CDR1 is MNHEY, CDR2 SVGAGI. The CDR3 runs 14 residues. CDR3 sequence reads: CASSSDRGAYGYTF. CDR3 in DNA: TGTGCCAGCAGTTCGGACAGGGGTGCGTATGGCTACACCTTC.

V usage is TRBV2 and J usage is TRBJ2-3; no reliable D call. The germline V gene has CDR1 SNHLY and CDR2 FYNNEI. The CDR3 runs to 13 residues. V was shortened by 3 bases and J by 2 bases, with 6 bases between the two germline ends. The CDR3 loop reads CASSDRFTDTQYF. As DNA, the CDR3 is TGTGCCAGCAGTGACAGGTTCACAGATACGCAGTATTTT.

Details on this clone: One junction end disagrees with the germline gene, perhaps due to a read error. The V and J genes are TRBV7-9 and TRBJ2-3; TRBD1 aligns across 9 bases. The germline CDR1 and CDR2 sequences are SEHNR and FQNEAQ (reference sequence). The CDR3 has 16 amino acids. The CDR3 bases are TGTTCCAGCAGTGATCTCGGGACAGGGAACACAGATACGCAGTATTTT. It yields the protein CSSSDLGTGNTDTQYF.

J is TRBJ2-1 and V is TRBV27, with 8 bases that match TRBD2. Germline CDR1 MNHEY, CDR2 SMNVEV (reference sequence). This CDR3 contains 13 residues. The V gene end was trimmed by 7 bases and the J gene end by 3 bases; junction bases not matched to a gene: 2. CDR3 protein: CASTGGIYNEQFF. The CDR3 nucleotides read TGTGCCAGCACGGGGGGGATCTACAATGAGCAGTTCTTC.

The chain links TRBV6-6 to TRBJ2-5; D is possibly TRBD2 (5 bases). The CDR3 loop spans 14 amino acids. With 0 bases removed from V and 5 bases from J, the gap between germline ends came to 10 bases. The germline gives CDR1 MNHNY, CDR2 SVGAGI (reference sequence). In nucleotides, the CDR3 is TGTGCCAGCAGTTACTCGAGGGCCCCCGAGACCCAGTACTTC. Translating it yields CASSYSRAPETQYF.

This chain connects TRBV18 to TRBJ1-4; 9 bases map to TRBD1. Germline V gives CDR1 KGHSH, CDR2 LQKENI. The CDR3 length is 15 residues. The ends lost 3 bases at V and 7 bases at J; junction bases unmatched: 6. CDR3 DNA: TGTGCCAGCTCACCCCGCCAGGACAGGGGTGAAAAACTGTTTTTT. It yields the protein CASSPRQDRGEKLFF.

The chain links TRBV5-1 to TRBJ2-5; D is possibly TRBD2 (5 bases). CDR1 SGHRS and CDR2 YFSETQ come from the germline V gene. The CDR3 extends over 14 amino acids. V shed 1 base and J shed 4 bases, with 11 bases lying between them. CDR3 sequence: CASSLPGLGETQYF. CDR3 nucleotides: TGCGCCAGCAGCTTGCCCGGACTCGGAGAGACCCAGTACTTC.

The chain combines TRBV7-2 with TRBJ1-6; the D gene is possibly TRBD1 (6 bases). Germline V gene lookup returns CDR1 SGHTA and CDR2 FQGNSA. The CDR3 has 19 amino acids. V was shortened by 2 bases and J by 0 bases, with 17 bases between the two germline ends. Here the CDR3 DNA reads TGTGCCAGCAGCTTAACGGGGATTAGGGGGAGCTCCTATAATTCACCCCTCCACTTT. Encoded protein: CASSLTGIRGSSYNSPLHF.

This chain links TRBV19 with TRBJ2-2, with a tentative D call TRBD2 (6 bases). The CDR3 runs 14 residues. Per germline, CDR1 LNHDA and CDR2 SQIVND (reference sequence). V was trimmed by 1 base and J by 5 bases, leaving 8 bases between them. The CDR3 DNA is TGTGCCAGTAGTATAGTGGGGGGAACCGGGGAGCTGTTTTTT. Its translation is CASSIVGGTGELFF.

This clone was picked up a small number of times. An end of the junction does not agree with germline; a read error may underlie this. The chain has TRBV7-9 and TRBJ2-7; 7 bases fit TRBD1. The CDR3 is 12 residues long. From germline, CDR1 is SEHNR and CDR2 FQNEAQ (reference sequence). The CDR3 DNA reads as TGTTCCAGCCAGGGGGTCTTCTACGAGCAGTACTTC. As protein: CSSQGVFYEQYF.

The V gene is TRBV7-2, the J gene TRBJ2-1, with 10 bases matching TRBD2. CDR1 SGHTA and CDR2 FQGNSA come from the germline V gene. V trimming: 5 bases; J trimming: 2 bases; junction bases outside the gene matches: 6. CDR3 length: 16 residues. The CDR3 loop reads CASSVTGTSAYNEQFF. Written as DNA, the CDR3 is TGTGCCAGCAGCGTCACCGGGACTAGCGCCTACAATGAGCAGTTCTTC.

The J gene is TRBJ2-7, the V gene TRBV7-8; D may be TRBD2 (5 bases). Germline lookup yields CDR1 SGHVS and CDR2 FQNEAQ. This CDR3 comprises 17 residues. Trimming pared 7 bases from V and 5 bases from J, leaving 27 bases between. The CDR3 protein is CASTHGWGMAFGDEQYF. In DNA, the CDR3 is TGTGCCAGCACCCACGGATGGGGTATGGCCTTCGGGGACGAGCAGTACTTC.

A single count supports this clone. This chain uses TRBV12-5 with TRBJ2-3; 7 positions agree with TRBD1. Trimming took 3 bases from V and 0 from J; bases not matched to a gene: 3. The germline V gene has CDR1 LGHNT and CDR2 FRNRAP. The CDR3 covers 15 residues. CDR3 region: CASGLQGMSTDTQYF. CDR3 DNA sequence: TGTGCTAGTGGTTTACAGGGGATGAGCACAGATACGCAGTATTTT.

The V gene is TRBV6-6, the J gene TRBJ1-5, with D possibly TRBD1 on 6 matching bases. The V end was cut by 7 bases, the J end by 4 bases, with 14 bases between. Germline V gene data show CDR1 as MNHNY and CDR2 as SVGAGI (reference sequence). The length of the CDR3 is 14 residues. In DNA, the CDR3 is TGTGCCAGCATCAGGGGAGAGGGGAATCAGCCCCAGCATTTT. It codes for CASIRGEGNQPQHF.

The V gene is TRBV27, the J gene TRBJ1-2; 7 nucleotides match TRBD1. The CDR3 is 15 residues long. Germline assignment: CDR1 MNHEY and CDR2 SMNVEV (reference sequence). V dropped 3 bases and J dropped 0; count of bases not matched to a gene: 4. In DNA, the CDR3 is TGTGCCAGCAGTTTTTGGGGACAGCCTAACTATGGCTACACCTTC. This codes for CASSFWGQPNYGYTF.

To note about this clone: Different DNA sequences within this sample yield the same CDR3. The chain uses TRBV7-2 and TRBJ2-7; TRBD1 matches at 7 bases. The V segment lost 3 bases and the J segment 2 bases; nucleotides outside the gene matches: 1. Germline lookup yields CDR1 SGHTA and CDR2 FQGNSA. The CDR3 totals 13 residues. In DNA, the CDR3 is TGTGCCAGCAGCTTGCAGGGGGCCTACGAGCAGTACTTC. Protein sequence: CASSLQGAYEQYF.

The chain links TRBV5-1 to TRBJ1-2; D uncertain. Germline assignment: CDR1 SGHRS and CDR2 YFSETQ. CDR3 size: 16 residues. V lost 0 bases and J lost 5, with 17 bases in between. CDR3 nucleotides: TGCGCCAGCAGCTTGGATCCGGGGTCCACCGGGTATGGCTACACCTTC. Its protein is CASSLDPGSTGYGYTF.

The rearrangement uses TRBV7-8 and TRBJ1-1; D not resolved. This CDR3 has 13 amino acids. Per germline, CDR1 SGHVS and CDR2 FQNEAQ. V gave up 3 bases and J gave up 2 bases, with 7 bases separating them. CDR3 loop: CASSFPPNTEAFF. In nucleotides, the CDR3 is TGTGCCAGCAGCTTCCCCCCTAACACTGAAGCTTTCTTT.